A selection of T cell receptor beta chains follows, all from one sample in a study of shared clonotypes between healthy human individuals. Only in-frame clones appear in the TCRdb table, and some are missing; sequencing was by immunoSEQ multiplex PCR. In the table there are approximately 530,000 clones, approximately 95% of which are singletons. Specimen: naive CD4+ T cells sorted from blood. Receptors were obtained from a woman aged 25 to 39 in good health. Each CDR3 is given with its conserved first and last residue. The D gene is left open where the match is weak.

j_gene	d_gene	v_gene	CDR3aa	CDR3nt
TRBJ1-2	NA	TRBV28	CASSRRGEADGYTF	TGTGCCAGCAGTCGGCGAGGGGAGGCAGATGGCTACACCTTC
TRBJ2-3	TRBD2	TRBV6-1	CASSEAATSGGTDTQYF	TGTGCCAGCAGTGAAGCTGCGACTAGCGGAGGCACAGATACGCAGTATTTT
TRBJ2-7	NA	TRBV5-1	CASSFNPGTPYYEQYF	TGCGCCAGCAGCTTCAACCCCGGGACACCCTACTACGAGCAGTACTTC
TRBJ1-1	TRBD1	TRBV9	CASSVGGGYTEAFF	TGTGCCAGCAGCGTAGGAGGGGGCTACACTGAAGCTTTCTTT
TRBJ1-5	TRBD1	TRBV28	CASSFHRGGQPQHF	TGTGCCAGCAGTTTTCACAGGGGAGGTCAGCCCCAGCATTTT
TRBJ2-2	NA	TRBV28	CASSSKVGELFF	TGTGCCAGCAGTAGCAAGGTCGGGGAGCTGTTTTTT
TRBJ2-7	TRBD1	TRBV29-1	CSVRTGGNFSYEQYF	TGCAGCGTAAGGACAGGGGGTAACTTCTCCTACGAGCAGTACTTC
TRBJ2-2	TRBD1	TRBV7-9	CASNRGTGELFF	TGTGCCAGCAACAGGGGGACCGGGGAGCTGTTTTTT
TRBJ2-7	NA	TRBV15	CATSRGGPDSYEQYF	TGTGCCACCAGCAGAGGAGGTCCGGATTCCTACGAGCAGTACTTC
TRBJ1-4	NA	TRBV5-4	CASSLATGNREKLFF	TGTGCCAGCAGCTTGGCAACAGGGAATCGCGAAAAACTGTTTTTT
TRBJ1-1	TRBD1	TRBV5-1	CASSLAPGQQAFF	TGCGCCAGCAGCTTGGCCCCGGGACAGCAAGCTTTCTTT
TRBJ2-7	NA	TRBV11-2	CASSSPGRSYEQYF	TGTGCCAGCAGCTCACCGGGACGGTCCTACGAGCAGTACTTC
TRBJ2-5	NA	TRBV7-2	CASSKLPGTPQETQYF	TGTGCCAGCAGCAAATTGCCCGGGACCCCCCAAGAGACCCAGTACTTC
TRBJ2-5	TRBD2	TRBV5-1	CASSYLLAGLETQYF	TGCGCCAGCAGCTACCTGCTAGCGGGACTGGAGACCCAGTACTTC
TRBJ2-1	TRBD2	TRBV7-3	CASSLGGRSTYNEQFF	TGTGCCAGCAGCTTGGGCGGGAGGAGCACCTACAATGAGCAGTTCTTC
TRBJ1-1	NA	TRBV30	CAWSVLPGQANTEAFF	TGTGCCTGGAGTGTTCTACCGGGACAAGCGAACACTGAAGCTTTCTTT
TRBJ2-7	NA	TRBV2	CASSESTTGYF	TGTGCCAGCAGTGAGTCGACGACGGGGTACTTC
TRBJ2-1	TRBD2	TRBV27	CASSSPAGTSGDEQFF	TGTGCCAGCAGTTCACCCGCGGGGACTAGCGGGGATGAGCAGTTCTTC